A selection of T cell receptor beta chains follows, all from one sample in a study of blood T cell repertoires in COVID-19. The method was immunoSEQ multiplex PCR; TCRdb's version includes in-frame clones alone and lacks a portion of them. In the table there are about 310,000 clones, 85% to 90% of which are singletons. The source material was peripheral blood. These receptors were collected from a young woman with COVID-19, enrolled during active disease. CDR3s include the opening cysteine and the closing phenylalanine or tryptophan.

>TRBJ1-5|TRBV24-1
CATSDPTGATNNQPQHF
>TRBJ2-6|TRBV19
CASSILGALEISGANVLTF
>TRBJ2-5|TRBV28
CASSFEGRGETQYF
>TRBJ1-2|TRBV5-1
CASRTSGTGLGYTF
>TRBJ1-1|TRBV2
CASTREGYGTEAFF
>TRBJ2-3|TRBV28
CASSQARISHTQYF
>TRBJ1-2|TRBV2
CASIRGGYYGYTF
>TRBJ2-1|TRBV9
CASSGRTGDNEQFF
>TRBJ1-2|TRBV7-2
CASRLAGTPLNYGYTF
>TRBJ2-3|TRBV3-1/TRBV3-2
CASSQGLAGGWADTQYF
>TRBJ2-5|TRBV4-1
CASSQGGAGGWKQETQYF
>TRBJ1-5|TRBV19
CASGGSVSGNQPQHF
>TRBJ2-1|TRBV4-2
CASSQAGTSGYNEQFF
>TRBJ2-1|TRBV6-2/TRBV6-3
CASSYGAGLADLSYNEQFF
>TRBJ1-1|TRBV7-9
CASSLGQANTEAFF
>TRBJ1-1|TRBV28
CASSFYTSGAEAFF
>TRBJ2-7|TRBV4-1
CASSGTDSYEQYF
>TRBJ1-1|TRBV6-6
CASSYSKGDTEAFF
>TRBJ1-5|TRBV6-6
CASSYMGAIQPQHF
>TRBJ2-1|TRBV5-1
CASSFEGGSYNEQFF
>TRBJ2-4|TRBV2
CASSEEGTGITKNIQYF
>TRBJ2-7|TRBV27
CASSLSPGTEVSYEQYF
>TRBJ2-7|TRBV6-2/TRBV6-3
CASSPNGLAGLYEQYF
>TRBJ1-1|TRBV10-1
CASSTLAGDEAFF
>TRBJ2-7|TRBV5-8
CASSLRGTSGSKAYEQYF
>TRBJ1-3|TRBV4-1
CASSLSGESGNTIYF
>TRBJ1-1|TRBV2
CASRGQGVPNTEAFF
>TRBJ1-6|TRBV28
CASSSANSPLHF
>TRBJ1-1|TRBV10-2
CASSDSRGKDTEAFF
>TRBJ2-3|TRBV13
CASSLWTRAGATDTQYF
>TRBJ1-4|TRBV28
CASSRAGQGDEKLFF
>TRBJ2-1|TRBV4-2
CASSQRGTSGSGFSYEQFF
>TRBJ2-1|TRBV3-1/TRBV3-2
CASSQGLPGAEQFF
>TRBJ2-3|TRBV19
CASSITGRGDTQYF
>TRBJ1-2|TRBV5-1
CASSSPPKIGYTF
>TRBJ1-6|TRBV7-4
CASSYGTGRNSPLHF
>TRBJ2-7|TRBV7-2
CASSLDRGREQYF
>TRBJ1-2|TRBV14
CASSQVPAGGNYGYTF
>TRBJ1-6|TRBV7-9
CASSLTEDSPLHF
>TRBJ2-1|TRBV5-1
CASSLPSNEQFF
>TRBJ1-2|TRBV2
CASSQFTGTGYHGYTF
>TRBJ2-4|TRBV11-2
CASSLAIAKNIQYF
>TRBJ2-3|TRBV29-1
CSASPLTDTQYF
>TRBJ1-1|TRBV19
CASSIWTAFNTEAFF
>TRBJ2-1|TRBV24-1
CATSSPRTYNEQFF
>TRBJ1-2|TRBV2
CASRTEQGNYGYTF
>TRBJ1-2|TRBV3-1/TRBV3-2
CAIEVPGHGYTF
>TRBJ2-6|TRBV11-2
CASSSTRAGANVLTF
>TRBJ1-2|TRBV5-4
CASSLGGTPHSYTF